This TCR beta chain was profiled in a study of blood T cell repertoires in COVID-19. Self-reported history from a screening survey and questionnaire set each donor's cohort. Clones were sequenced by immunoSEQ multiplex PCR, and TCRdb holds only the in-frame ones, with some missing. The sample lists over 200,000 clones, 87% seen once, with about 10% in the top ten. The clonotype originates from a man aged 25 to 40 who had recovered from COVID-19. Sequenced material: PBMCs or T cells enriched from blood (not recorded which).

The CDR3 nucleotides are TGTGCCAGCAGCGTGGGACAGGGAGAAAATGAAAAACTGTTTTTT. Protein sequence: CASSVGQGENEKLFF. V usage is TRBV5-4 and J usage is TRBJ1-4; 9 bases align to TRBD1. Germline V lookup: CDR1 SGHNT, CDR2 YYREEE (reference sequence). The CDR3 runs to 15 residues. The V and J ends lost 4 bases and 5 bases, in that order; junction bases with no gene match: 6.